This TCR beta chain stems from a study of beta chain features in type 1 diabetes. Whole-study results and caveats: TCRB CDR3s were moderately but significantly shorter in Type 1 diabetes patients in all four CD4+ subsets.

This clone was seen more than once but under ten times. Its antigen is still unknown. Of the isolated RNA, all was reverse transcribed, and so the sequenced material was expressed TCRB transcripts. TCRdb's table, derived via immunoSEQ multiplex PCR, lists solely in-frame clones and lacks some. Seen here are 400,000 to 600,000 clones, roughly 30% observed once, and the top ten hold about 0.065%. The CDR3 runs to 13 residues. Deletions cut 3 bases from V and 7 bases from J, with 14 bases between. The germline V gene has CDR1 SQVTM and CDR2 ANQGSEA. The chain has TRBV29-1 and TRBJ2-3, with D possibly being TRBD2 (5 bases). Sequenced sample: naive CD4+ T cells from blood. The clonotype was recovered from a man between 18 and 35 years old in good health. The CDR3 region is CSVESVGSYTQYF. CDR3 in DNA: TGCAGCGTTGAGTCGGTGGGGAGCTATACGCAGTATTTT.